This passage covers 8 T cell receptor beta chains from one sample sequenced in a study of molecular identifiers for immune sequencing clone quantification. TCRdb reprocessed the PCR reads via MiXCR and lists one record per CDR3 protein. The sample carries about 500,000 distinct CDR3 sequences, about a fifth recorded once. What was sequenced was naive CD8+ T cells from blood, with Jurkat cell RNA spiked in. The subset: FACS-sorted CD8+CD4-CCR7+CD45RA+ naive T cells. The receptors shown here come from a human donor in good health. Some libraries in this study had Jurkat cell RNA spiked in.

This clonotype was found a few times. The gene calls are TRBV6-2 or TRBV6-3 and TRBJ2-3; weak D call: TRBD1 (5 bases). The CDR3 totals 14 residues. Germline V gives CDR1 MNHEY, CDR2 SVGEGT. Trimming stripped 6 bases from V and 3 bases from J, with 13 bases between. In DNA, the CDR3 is TGTGCCAGCAGAAAAAAAGGGGTGACAGATACGCAGTATTTT. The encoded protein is CASRKKGVTDTQYF.

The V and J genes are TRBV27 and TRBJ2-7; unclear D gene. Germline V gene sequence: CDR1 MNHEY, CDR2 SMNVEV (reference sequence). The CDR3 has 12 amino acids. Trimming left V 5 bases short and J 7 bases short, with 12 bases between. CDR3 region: CASSPRTGEQYF. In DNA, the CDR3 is TGTGCCAGCAGTCCCCGGACGGGTGAGCAGTACTTC.

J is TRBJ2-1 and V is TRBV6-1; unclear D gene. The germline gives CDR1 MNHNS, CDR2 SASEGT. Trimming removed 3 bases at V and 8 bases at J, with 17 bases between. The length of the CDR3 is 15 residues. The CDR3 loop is CASSDPYDWGDEQFF. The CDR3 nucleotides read TGTGCCAGCAGTGATCCATACGACTGGGGTGATGAGCAGTTCTTC.

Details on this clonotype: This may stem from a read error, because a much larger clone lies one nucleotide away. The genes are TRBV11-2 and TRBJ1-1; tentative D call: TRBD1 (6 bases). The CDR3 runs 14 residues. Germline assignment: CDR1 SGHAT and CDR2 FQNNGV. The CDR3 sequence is CASSLGGPVAEASF. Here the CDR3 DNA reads TGTGCCAGCAGCTTAGGGGGGCCCGTCGCTGAAGCTTCCTTT.

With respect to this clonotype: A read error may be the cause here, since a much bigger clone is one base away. The CDR3 coding sequence is TGTGCCAGCAGCTTGGTTCGGTGGGAGGCTCCCTACGGGCAGTACTTC. Protein sequence: CASSLVRWEAPYGQYF. The rearrangement links TRBV5-3 to TRBJ2-7, with a weak D call TRBD2 (6 bases). TRBV5-3 falls under the ORF class, with uncertain function. The CDR3 is made up of 16 amino acids.

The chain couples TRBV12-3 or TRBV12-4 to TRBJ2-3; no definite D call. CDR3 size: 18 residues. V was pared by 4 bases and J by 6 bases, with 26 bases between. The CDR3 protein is CASSSQPLPVSVGDTQYF. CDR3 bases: TGTGCCAGCAGTTCCCAACCCCTCCCGGTGAGCGTCGGGGATACGCAGTATTTT.

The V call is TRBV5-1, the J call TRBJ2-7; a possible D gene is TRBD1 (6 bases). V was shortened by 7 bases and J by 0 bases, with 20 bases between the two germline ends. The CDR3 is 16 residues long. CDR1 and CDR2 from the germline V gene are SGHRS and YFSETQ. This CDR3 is CASGPQFRDNSYEQYF. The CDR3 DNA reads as TGCGCCAGCGGCCCCCAATTTCGGGACAACTCCTACGAGCAGTACTTC.

The CDR3 spells CASSLSGGYYEQYF. DNA of the CDR3: TGTGCCAGCAGCTTAAGTGGCGGATACTACGAGCAGTACTTC. The V and J genes are TRBV7-9 and TRBJ2-7; no clear D. Between the trimmed V and J ends, which lost 2 bases and 3 bases, there was a span of 11 bases. Germline assignment: CDR1 SEHNR and CDR2 FQNEAQ (reference sequence). The CDR3 has 14 residues.